The TCR beta chain under discussion was sequenced for a study of blood T cell repertoires in COVID-19 (dated by TCRdb to about 2020). Turning to the overall study: Collaborator samples came from the United States, Italy and Spain and covered acute and convalescent phases of COVID-19. The repertoires were released in a freely available public database meant as a resource for research on the immune response to SARS-CoV-2. The sample metadata nearly always contained a de-identified subject ID, COVID-19 status, age in years and sex. Where HLA class I and class II types were available, the types were taken from metadata supplied by the sample provider, not from assay-based typing. The material from the prospective study consisted of cDNA or gDNA derived from T cells, B-cell-depleted T cells, or PBMCs. Samples came from the ongoing ImmuneRACE study (first 160 participants) plus 1,254 subjects from 6 global collaborators. Subjects who had been exposed to COVID-19, were actively infected with it, or had recovered from it provided the deeply sampled blood TCRbeta repertoires that made up the dataset. Points the paper makes about the study in general: The amount of clinical and demographic metadata varied by source and participant and was provided uncurated.

Each collaborating institution followed its own protocols to collect whole blood in K2EDTA tubes. Collaborator samples were shipped for TCRbeta analysis as frozen whole blood, isolated PBMCs, or DNA extracted from either sample type. CDR1 SEHNR and CDR2 FQNEAQ are derived from the germline V gene (reference sequence). From cysteine to phenylalanine, the CDR3 is 15 amino acids long. Here the CDR3 DNA is all that survives: 45 bases in frame from base 1. V is cut back by 1 base and J by 12 bases, with 11 bases in the junction unmatched. This clone was seen only once. Its antigen is not yet known. No much larger clone exists at a distance of one base, and base qualities are not known. TCRbeta CDR3 regions were amplified from genomic DNA by means of the immunoSEQ Assay, a bias-controlled multiplex PCR. In the authors' own workflow: The number of nucleated cells in each sample was estimated by amplification of reference gene primers within the assay. Sequence reads were collapsed and filtered to measure the absolute abundance of every unique TCRbeta CDR3 rearrangement. Productive Simpson clonality was computed per sample as the square root of Simpson's diversity index over productive rearrangements. Not all clones reach the TCRdb copy of this immuneACCESS table, which keeps in-frame sequences only. Checked studies attribute under half of the gap to unresolved V genes and leave the rest unexplained. V and J calls and clone size are copied from that table; D and trimming were computed from the DNA. The sample has 90,000 to 150,000 clones on record, 70% to 90% of them singletons. The ten largest clones add up to around 4.2% of the sample.

This receptor was identified in a man aged 55-75 years with acute or convalescent COVID-19. Sequencing was performed on peripheral blood. Here the chain combines TRBV7-9 and TRBJ2-7; 11 junctional bases match TRBD2. The CDR3 protein: CASSLGTSGRGRAYF. The nucleotides read TGTGCCAGCAGCTTAGGGACTAGCGGGCGCGGTCGGGCGTACTTC.